Described below is a single TCR beta chain sequence and its context. The antigen remains unidentified. The data originate from a study of radiation and T cells in renal cell carcinoma. Trimming at V came to 2 bases and at J to 6 bases, leaving 5 bases not matched to a gene. CDR1 is MGHRA, CDR2 YSYEKL, per germline. The CDR3 is 14 amino acids. The time point was: baseline pretreatment blood. Treatment given: 15 Gy SBRT to primary tumor, nephrectomy 4 weeks later. Clones were sequenced by immunoSEQ multiplex PCR, and TCRdb holds only the in-frame ones, with some missing. The sample has tens of thousands of clones; 82% are singletons. Study-level results: Baseline intratumoral clonotype presence is unknown without pretreatment biopsies.

The chain recombines TRBV4-1 with TRBJ2-7; 9 positions agree with TRBD2. The source is a man in his sixties with renal cell carcinoma. The sequencing used blood, collected from a patient whose treatment included radiotherapy and nephrectomy. CDR3 protein: CASSQSGRSREQYF. DNA of the CDR3: TGCGCCAGCAGCCAAAGCGGGAGGTCTCGCGAGCAGTACTTC.